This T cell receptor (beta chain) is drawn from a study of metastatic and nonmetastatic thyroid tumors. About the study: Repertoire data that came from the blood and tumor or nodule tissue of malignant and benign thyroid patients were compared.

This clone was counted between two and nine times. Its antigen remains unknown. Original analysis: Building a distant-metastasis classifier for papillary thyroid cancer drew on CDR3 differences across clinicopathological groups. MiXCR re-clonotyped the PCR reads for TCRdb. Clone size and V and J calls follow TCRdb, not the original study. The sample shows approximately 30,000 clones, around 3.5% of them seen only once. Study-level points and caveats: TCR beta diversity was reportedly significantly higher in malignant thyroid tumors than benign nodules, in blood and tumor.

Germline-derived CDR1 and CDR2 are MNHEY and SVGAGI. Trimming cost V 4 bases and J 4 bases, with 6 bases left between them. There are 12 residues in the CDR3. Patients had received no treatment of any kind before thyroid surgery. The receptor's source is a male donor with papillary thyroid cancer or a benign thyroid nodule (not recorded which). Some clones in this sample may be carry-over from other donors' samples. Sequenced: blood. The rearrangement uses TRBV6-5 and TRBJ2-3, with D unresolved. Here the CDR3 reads CASSFDADTQYF. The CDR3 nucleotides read TGTGCCAGCAGTTTTGACGCAGATACGCAGTATTTT.